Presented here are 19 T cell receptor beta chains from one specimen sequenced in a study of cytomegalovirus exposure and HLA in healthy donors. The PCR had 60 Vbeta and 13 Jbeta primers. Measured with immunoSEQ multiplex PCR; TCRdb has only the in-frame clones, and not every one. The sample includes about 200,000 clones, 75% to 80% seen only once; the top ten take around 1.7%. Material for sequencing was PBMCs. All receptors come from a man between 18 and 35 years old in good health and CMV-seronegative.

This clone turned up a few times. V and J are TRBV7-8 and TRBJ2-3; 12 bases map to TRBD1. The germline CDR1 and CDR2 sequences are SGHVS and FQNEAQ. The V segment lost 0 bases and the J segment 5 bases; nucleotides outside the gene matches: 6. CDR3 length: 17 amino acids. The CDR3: CASSLAGGQGARDTQYF. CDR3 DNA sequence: TGTGCCAGCAGCTTAGCGGGGGGACAGGGGGCGAGAGATACGCAGTATTTT.

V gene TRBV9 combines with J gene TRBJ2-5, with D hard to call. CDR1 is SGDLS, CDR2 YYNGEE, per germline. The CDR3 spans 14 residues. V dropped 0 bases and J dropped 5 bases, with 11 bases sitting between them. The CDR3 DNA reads TGTGCCAGCAGCGTAGGGCCCATGCGGGAGACCCAGTACTTC. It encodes CASSVGPMRETQYF.

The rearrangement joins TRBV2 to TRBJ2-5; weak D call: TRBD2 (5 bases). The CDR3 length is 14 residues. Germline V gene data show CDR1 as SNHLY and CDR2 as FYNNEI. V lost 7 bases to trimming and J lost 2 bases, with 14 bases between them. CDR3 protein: CASNPTGVQETQYF. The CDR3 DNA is TGTGCCAGCAACCCTACCGGGGTACAAGAGACCCAGTACTTC.

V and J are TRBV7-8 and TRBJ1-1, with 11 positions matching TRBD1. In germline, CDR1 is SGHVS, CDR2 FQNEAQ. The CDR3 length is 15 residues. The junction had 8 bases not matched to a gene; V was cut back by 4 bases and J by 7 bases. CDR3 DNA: TGTGCCAGCAGCTCTTACCGGGACAGGGGGAATGAAGCTTTCTTT. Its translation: CASSSYRDRGNEAFF.

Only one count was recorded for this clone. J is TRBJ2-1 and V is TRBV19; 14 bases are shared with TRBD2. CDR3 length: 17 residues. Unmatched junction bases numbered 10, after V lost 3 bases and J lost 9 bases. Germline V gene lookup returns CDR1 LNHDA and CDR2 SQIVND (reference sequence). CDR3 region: CASSIPRLAGGPGEQFF. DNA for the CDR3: TGTGCCAGTAGTATTCCCAGACTAGCGGGGGGGCCTGGTGAGCAGTTCTTC.

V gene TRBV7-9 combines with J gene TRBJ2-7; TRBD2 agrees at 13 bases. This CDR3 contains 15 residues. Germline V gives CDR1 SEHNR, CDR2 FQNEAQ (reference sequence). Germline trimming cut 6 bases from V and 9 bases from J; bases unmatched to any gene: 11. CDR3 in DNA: TGTGCCAGCAGTACCCCGGGACTAGCGGGAATTGTGCAGTACTTC. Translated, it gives CASSTPGLAGIVQYF.

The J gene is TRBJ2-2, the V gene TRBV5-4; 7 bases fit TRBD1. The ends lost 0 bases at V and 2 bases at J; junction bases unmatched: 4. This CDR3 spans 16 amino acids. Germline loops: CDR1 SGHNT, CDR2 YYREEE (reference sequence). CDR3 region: CASSLDRGPNTGELFF. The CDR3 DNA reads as TGTGCCAGCAGCTTGGACAGGGGACCTAACACCGGGGAGCTGTTTTTT.

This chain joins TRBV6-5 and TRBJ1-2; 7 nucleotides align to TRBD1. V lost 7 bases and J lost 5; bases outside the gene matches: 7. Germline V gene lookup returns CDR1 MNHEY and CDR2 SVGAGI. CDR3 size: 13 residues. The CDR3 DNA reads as TGTGCCAGCAACGCAGGGGGAGAGTATGGCTACACCTTC. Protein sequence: CASNAGGEYGYTF.

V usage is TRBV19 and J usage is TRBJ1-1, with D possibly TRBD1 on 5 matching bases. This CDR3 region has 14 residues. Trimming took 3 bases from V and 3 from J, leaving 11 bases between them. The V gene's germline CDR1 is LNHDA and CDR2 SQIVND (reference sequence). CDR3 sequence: CASSMDGHYTEAFF. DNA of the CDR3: TGTGCCAGTAGTATGGACGGACACTACACTGAAGCTTTCTTT.

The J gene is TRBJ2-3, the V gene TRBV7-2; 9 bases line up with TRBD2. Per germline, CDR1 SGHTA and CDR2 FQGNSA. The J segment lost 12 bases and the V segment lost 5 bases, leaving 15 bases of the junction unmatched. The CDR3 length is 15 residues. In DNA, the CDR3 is TGTGCCAGCAGCCCATTAGGGCGGGGGGGGACTAGTCAGTATTTT. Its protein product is CASSPLGRGGTSQYF.

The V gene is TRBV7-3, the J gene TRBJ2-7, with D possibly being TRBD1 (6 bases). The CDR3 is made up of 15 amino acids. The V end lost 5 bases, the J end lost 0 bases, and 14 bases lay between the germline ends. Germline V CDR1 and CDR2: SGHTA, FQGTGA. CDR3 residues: CASSGGQISSYEQYF. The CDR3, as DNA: TGTGCCAGCAGCGGGGGACAAATCAGCTCCTACGAGCAGTACTTC.

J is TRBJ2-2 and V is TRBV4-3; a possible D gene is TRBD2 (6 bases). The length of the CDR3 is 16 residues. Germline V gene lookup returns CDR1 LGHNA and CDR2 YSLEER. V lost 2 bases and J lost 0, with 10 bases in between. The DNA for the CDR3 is TGCGCCAGCAGCCAAAGGTCTAGCGCGAACACCGGGGAGCTGTTTTTT. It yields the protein CASSQRSSANTGELFF.

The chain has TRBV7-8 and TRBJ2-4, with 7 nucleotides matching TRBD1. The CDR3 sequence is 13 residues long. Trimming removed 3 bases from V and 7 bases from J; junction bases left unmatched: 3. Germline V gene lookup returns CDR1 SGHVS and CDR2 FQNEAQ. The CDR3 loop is CASSLGQSNIQYF. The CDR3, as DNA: TGTGCCAGCAGCTTGGGACAGTCTAACATTCAGTACTTC.

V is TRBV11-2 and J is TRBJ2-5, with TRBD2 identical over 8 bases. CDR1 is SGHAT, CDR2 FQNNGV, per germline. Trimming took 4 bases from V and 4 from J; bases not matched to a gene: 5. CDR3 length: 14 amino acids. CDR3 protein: CASSSQSGGETQYF. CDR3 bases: TGTGCCAGCAGCTCTCAAAGCGGGGGAGAGACCCAGTACTTC.

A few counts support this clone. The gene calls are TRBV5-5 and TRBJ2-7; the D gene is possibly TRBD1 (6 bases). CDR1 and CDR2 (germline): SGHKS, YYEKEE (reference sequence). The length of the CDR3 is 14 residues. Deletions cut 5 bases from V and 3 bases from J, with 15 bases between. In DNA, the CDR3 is TGTGCCAGCAGGATTTGGGGGCAGGGCTACGAGCAGTACTTC. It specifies CASRIWGQGYEQYF.

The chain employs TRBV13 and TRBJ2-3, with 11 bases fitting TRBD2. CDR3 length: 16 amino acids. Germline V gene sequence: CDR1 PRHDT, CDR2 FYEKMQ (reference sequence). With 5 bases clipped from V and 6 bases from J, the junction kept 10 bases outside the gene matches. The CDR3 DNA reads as TGTGCCAGCAGCACGCGACTAGCGGGAATAGGGGATACGCAGTATTTT. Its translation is CASSTRLAGIGDTQYF.

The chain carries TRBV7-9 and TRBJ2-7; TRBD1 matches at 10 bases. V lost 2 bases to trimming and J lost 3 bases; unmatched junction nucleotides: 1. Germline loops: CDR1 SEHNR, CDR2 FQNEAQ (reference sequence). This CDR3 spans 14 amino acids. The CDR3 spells CASSLRTGGYEQYF. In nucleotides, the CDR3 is TGTGCCAGCAGCTTAAGGACAGGGGGCTACGAGCAGTACTTC.

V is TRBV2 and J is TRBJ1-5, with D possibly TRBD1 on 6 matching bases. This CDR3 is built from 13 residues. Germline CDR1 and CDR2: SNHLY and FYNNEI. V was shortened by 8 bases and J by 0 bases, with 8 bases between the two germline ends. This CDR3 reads CASSGVSNQPQHF. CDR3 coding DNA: TGTGCCAGCTCAGGGGTTAGCAATCAGCCCCAGCATTTT.

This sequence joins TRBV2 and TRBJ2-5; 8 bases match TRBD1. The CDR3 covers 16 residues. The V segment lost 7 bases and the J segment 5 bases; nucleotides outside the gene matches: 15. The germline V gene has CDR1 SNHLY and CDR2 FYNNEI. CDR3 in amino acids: CASTRTGSVLIETQYF. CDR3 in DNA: TGTGCCAGCACCCGGACAGGGTCGGTCCTAATCGAGACCCAGTACTTC. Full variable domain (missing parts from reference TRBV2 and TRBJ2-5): EPEVTQTPSHQVTQMGQEVILRCVPISNHLYFYWYRQILGQKVEFLVSFYNNEISEKSEIFDDQFSVERPDGSNFTLKIRSTKLEDSAMYFCASTRTGSVLIETQYFGPGTRLLVL.